Below, 21 T cell receptor beta chains from the same sample are listed, as sequenced in a study of T cells in Graves' hyperthyroidism and ophthalmopathy. RNA transcripts provided the source from which TCR beta CDR3 regions were amplified. Using the HTBI primer set, a first-round RT-PCR was run on the TCR CDR3. TCRdb re-called the multiplex PCR reads with MiXCR, one entry per CDR3 protein. The sample records a few hundred thousand distinct CDR3 sequences, 15% to 18% being singletons. The source material was blood. The receptors derive from a woman under 30 with Graves' hyperthyroidism that later progressed to Graves' ophthalmopathy.

The J gene is TRBJ2-1, the V gene TRBV15, with 8 positions matching TRBD2. CDR3 length: 15 amino acids. Germline V gene data show CDR1 as LNHNV and CDR2 as YYDKDF (reference sequence). The V gene end was trimmed by 1 base and the J gene end by 7 bases; junction bases not matched to a gene: 6. The CDR3 region is CATSRVSGSENEQFF. The CDR3 DNA is TGTGCCACCAGCAGAGTGAGCGGGAGCGAGAATGAGCAGTTCTTC.

This clonotype showed up many times. The chain has TRBV7-9 and TRBJ2-1; the match to TRBD2 covers 7 bases. V shed 4 bases and J 0 bases; nucleotides not matched to a gene: 6. Germline CDR1 SEHNR, CDR2 FQNEAQ (reference sequence). The CDR3 has 16 residues. The CDR3 DNA is TGTGCCAGCAGCTCCTTAGCGGGCCGCTCCTACAATGAGCAGTTCTTC. It encodes CASSSLAGRSYNEQFF.

There are many counts of this clonotype. This chain links TRBV30 with TRBJ2-1; D ambiguous. With 0 bases removed from V and 4 bases from J, the gap between germline ends came to 7 bases. The CDR3 runs 13 residues. The V gene's germline CDR1 is GTSNPN and CDR2 SVGIG (reference sequence). The CDR3 bases are TGTGCCTGGAGTGTAGCCCTATACAATGAGCAGTTCTTC. This encodes CAWSVALYNEQFF. Looking up the rest from reference TRBV30 and TRBJ2-1 gives the full variable domain: SQTIHQWPATLVQPVGSPLSLECTVEGTSNPNLYWYRQAAGRGLQLLFYSVGIGQISSEVPQNLSASRPQDRQFILSSKKLLLSDSGFYLCAWSVALYNEQFFGPGTRLTVL.

This clonotype was observed many times. This chain uses TRBV15 with TRBJ1-1; D gene ambiguous. Germline V gene lookup returns CDR1 LNHNV and CDR2 YYDKDF (reference sequence). CDR3 length: 13 amino acids. V lost 0 bases and J lost 7, with 9 bases in between. The CDR3: CATSRDPEGEAFF. DNA for the CDR3: TGTGCCACCAGCAGAGACCCGGAAGGTGAAGCTTTCTTT.

Many counts were recorded for this clonotype. V is TRBV5-6 and J is TRBJ1-1, with 9 bases identical to TRBD1. Germline V gene data show CDR1 as SGHDT and CDR2 as YYEEEE. V dropped 3 bases and J dropped 0; count of bases not matched to a gene: 9. The CDR3 length is 17 residues. The CDR3, as DNA: TGTGCCAGCAGCTCGGACAGGGGATCCCACGTGAACACTGAAGCTTTCTTT. Translation gives CASSSDRGSHVNTEAFF.

This clonotype was picked up many times. The chain joins TRBV20-1 to TRBJ1-5; no clear D gene. The CDR3 extends over 15 amino acids. Germline assignment: CDR1 DFQATT and CDR2 SNEGSKA (reference sequence). V dropped 0 bases and J dropped 0 bases, with 9 bases sitting between them. The CDR3 is CSARDPISSNQPQHF. In DNA, the CDR3 is TGCAGTGCTAGAGATCCGATCAGTAGCAATCAGCCCCAGCATTTT.

This clonotype was found a few times. The V gene is TRBV24-1, the J gene TRBJ1-5; D not resolved. V dropped 6 bases and J dropped 0 bases, with 11 bases sitting between them. This CDR3 comprises 15 residues. Germline CDR1 reads KGHDR; CDR2 reads SFDVKD. CDR3 nucleotides: TGTGCCACCAGTTACCCCAGATATAGCAATCAGCCCCAGCATTTT. This translates into CATSYPRYSNQPQHF.

The chain carries TRBV6-5 and TRBJ2-7; 8 bases line up with TRBD2. Trimming took 0 bases from V and 0 from J; bases not matched to a gene: 4. The CDR3 sequence is 16 residues long. CDR1 and CDR2 (germline): MNHEY, SVGAGI. The CDR3 protein is CASSYSRAGGSYEQYF. CDR3 bases: TGTGCCAGCAGTTACTCGAGGGCGGGAGGCTCCTACGAGCAGTACTTC.

There are many counts of this clonotype. This sequence joins TRBV7-2 and TRBJ1-5; D ambiguous. CDR3 length: 15 amino acids. The germline gives CDR1 SGHTA, CDR2 FQGNSA. V dropped 1 base and J dropped 3 bases, with 10 bases sitting between them. The CDR3 sequence: CASSLGGSLNQPQHF. The CDR3 DNA is TGTGCCAGCAGCTTAGGCGGCAGCCTCAATCAGCCCCAGCATTTT.

This chain uses TRBV6-2 or TRBV6-3 with TRBJ1-6; D is ambiguous. Trimming cost V 8 bases and J 3 bases, with 5 bases left between them. The CDR3 contains 12 residues. CDR1 is MNHEY, CDR2 SVGEGT, per germline. Here the CDR3 DNA reads TGTGCCAGCCAGGACTATAATTCACCCCTCCACTTT. It specifies CASQDYNSPLHF.

In its sample, this clonotype was seen a few times. The chain has TRBV7-2 and TRBJ2-7, with 8 bases identical to TRBD1. Germline V gene data show CDR1 as SGHTA and CDR2 as FQGNSA. The CDR3 is 15 residues long. J was trimmed by 3 bases and V by 5 bases; bases with no gene match: 9. CDR3 in amino acids: CASSPPGQEYYEQYF. The CDR3 DNA reads as TGTGCCAGCAGCCCACCGGGACAGGAGTACTACGAGCAGTACTTC. The complete variable domain, with remaining parts taken from reference TRBV7-2 and TRBJ2-7, reads GAGVSQSPSNKVTEKGKDVELRCDPISGHTALYWYRQSLGQGLEFLIYFQGNSAPDKSGLPSDRFSAERTGGSVSTLTIQRTQQEDSAVYLCASSPPGQEYYEQYFGPGTRLTVT.

Comments on this clonotype: It may be a read error: a sequence one base away is much more abundant. The chain recombines TRBV12-3 or TRBV12-4 with TRBJ2-4; maybe TRBD1 (6 bases). The CDR3 is made up of 13 amino acids. Trimming took off 6 bases at V and 13 bases at J, with 19 bases between the two ends. The CDR3, as DNA: TGTGCCAGCAGCCCGTCCCGGACAGCCCTACAGTACTTC. It encodes CASSPSRTALQYF.

This clonotype was picked up many times. The chain uses TRBV20-1 and TRBJ1-2; D is ambiguous. V gave up 5 bases and J gave up 3 bases, with 16 bases separating them. The CDR3 spans 14 residues. The V gene's germline CDR1 is DFQATT and CDR2 SNEGSKA (reference sequence). CDR3 loop: CSAAGGEYYYGYTF. CDR3 DNA: TGCAGTGCTGCAGGTGGGGAATATTACTATGGCTACACCTTC.

This clonotype was seen more than once but under ten times. The rearrangement joins TRBV20-1 to TRBJ2-7; TRBD1 is a possible D gene (5 bases). The CDR3 is 12 amino acids. V dropped 7 bases and J dropped 6 bases, with 16 bases sitting between them. The germline V gene encodes CDR1 DFQATT and CDR2 SNEGSKA (reference sequence). The CDR3 region is CSVGQGDFEQYF. The CDR3 nucleotides are TGCAGTGTCGGTCAGGGTGACTTCGAGCAGTACTTC.

This chain connects TRBV5-1 to TRBJ2-5; D is unresolved. The CDR3 is 14 residues long. Trimming took 3 bases from V and 0 from J, leaving 9 bases between them. Germline CDR1 and CDR2: SGHRS and YFSETQ. The CDR3 loop reads CASSSTANQETQYF. CDR3 DNA: TGCGCCAGCAGCTCCACAGCGAACCAAGAGACCCAGTACTTC.

This clonotype showed up just a few times. The chain joins TRBV5-1 to TRBJ2-7, with 8 bases fitting TRBD2. The CDR3 loop spans 14 amino acids. Germline V gene lookup returns CDR1 SGHRS and CDR2 YFSETQ. V lost 4 bases, J lost 4 bases, and 7 bases stayed unmatched. CDR3 region: CASSTGTRGYEQYF. CDR3 bases: TGCGCCAGCAGCACCGGGACTAGAGGGTACGAGCAGTACTTC.

This clonotype was recorded at least ten times. This rearrangement joins TRBV7-2 to TRBJ2-5, with 12 bases aligning to TRBD2. Germline trimming cut 3 bases from V and 11 bases from J; bases unmatched to any gene: 4. The CDR3 has 13 residues. Germline lookup yields CDR1 SGHTA and CDR2 FQGNSA. The CDR3 nucleotides are TGTGCCAGCAGCTTCCTAGCGGGAGGGTCTCAGTACTTC. This sequence encodes CASSFLAGGSQYF.

This sequence joins TRBV28 and TRBJ2-1, with 10 bases aligning to TRBD2. This CDR3 spans 18 amino acids. Germline V gene data show CDR1 as MDHEN and CDR2 as SYDVKM. V was pared by 4 bases and J by 3 bases, with 12 bases of the junction left unmatched. CDR3 sequence reads: CASSSLAGAGVGYNEQFF. The CDR3 DNA reads TGTGCCAGCAGTTCCCTAGCGGGAGCAGGGGTTGGCTACAATGAGCAGTTCTTC.

This clonotype was detected many times. This chain joins TRBV7-9 and TRBJ2-1, with 8 bases fitting TRBD2. V lost 2 bases to trimming and J lost 5 bases; unmatched junction nucleotides: 5. Looked up from germline, CDR1 is SEHNR and CDR2 is FQNEAQ (reference sequence). CDR3 length equals 15 residues. For the CDR3, the DNA is TGTGCCAGCAGCTTATTGACTAGCGAACACAATGAGCAGTTCTTC. This codes for CASSLLTSEHNEQFF.

At least ten counts were recorded for this clonotype. The rearrangement joins TRBV6-1 to TRBJ1-1; 7 positions match TRBD1. The V segment lost 1 base and the J segment 10 bases; nucleotides outside the gene matches: 9. The germline gives CDR1 MNHNS, CDR2 SASEGT. This CDR3 has 14 residues. CDR3 sequence reads: CASSEVMTGPSAFF. CDR3 coding DNA: TGTGCCAGCAGTGAAGTGATGACAGGGCCGTCAGCTTTCTTT.

The genes are TRBV20-1 and TRBJ2-7; a weak D match, TRBD1 (5 bases). Deletions cut 6 bases from V and 4 bases from J, with 16 bases between. Germline assignment: CDR1 DFQATT and CDR2 SNEGSKA (reference sequence). The CDR3 length is 13 residues. CDR3 in DNA: TGCAGTGCACAGGACGGCAGGGCGTACGAGCAGTACTTC. Its protein product is CSAQDGRAYEQYF.